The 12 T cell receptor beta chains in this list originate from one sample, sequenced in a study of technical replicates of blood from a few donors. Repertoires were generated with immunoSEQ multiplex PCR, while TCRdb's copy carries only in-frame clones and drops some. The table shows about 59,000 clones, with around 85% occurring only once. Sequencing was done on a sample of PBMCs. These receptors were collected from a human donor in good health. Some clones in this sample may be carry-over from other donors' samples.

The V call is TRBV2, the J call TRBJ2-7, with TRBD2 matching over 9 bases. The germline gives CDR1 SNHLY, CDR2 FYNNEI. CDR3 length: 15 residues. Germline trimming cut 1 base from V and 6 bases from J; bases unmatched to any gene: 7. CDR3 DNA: TGTGCCAGCAGTGAAGAAGGCGGGAGGGCCGTCGAGCAGTACTTC. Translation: CASSEEGGRAVEQYF.

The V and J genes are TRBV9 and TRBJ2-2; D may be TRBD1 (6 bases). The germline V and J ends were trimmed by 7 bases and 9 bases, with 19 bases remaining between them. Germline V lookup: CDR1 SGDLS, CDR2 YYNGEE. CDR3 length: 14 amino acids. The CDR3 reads CASRPGGSFRELFF. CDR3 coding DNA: TGTGCCAGCCGTCCTGGGGGCTCTTTCAGGGAGCTGTTTTTT.

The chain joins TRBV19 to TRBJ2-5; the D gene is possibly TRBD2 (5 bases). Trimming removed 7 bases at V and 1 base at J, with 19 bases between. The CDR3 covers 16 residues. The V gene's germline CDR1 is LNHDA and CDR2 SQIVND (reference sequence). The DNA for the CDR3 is TGTGCCAGTACCCCGGGAAAGCGGAGAGCCCAAGAGACCCAGTACTTC. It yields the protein CASTPGKRRAQETQYF. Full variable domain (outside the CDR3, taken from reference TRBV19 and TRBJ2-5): DGGITQSPKYLFRKEGQNVTLSCEQNLNHDAMYWYRQDPGQGLRLIYYSQIVNDFQKGDIAEGYSVSREKKESFPLTVTSAQKNPTAFYLCASTPGKRRAQETQYFGPGTRLLVL.

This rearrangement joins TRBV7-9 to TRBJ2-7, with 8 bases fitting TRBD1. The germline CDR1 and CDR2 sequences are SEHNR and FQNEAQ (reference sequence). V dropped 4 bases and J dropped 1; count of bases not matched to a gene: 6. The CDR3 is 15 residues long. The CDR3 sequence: CASSSTGVGSYEQYF. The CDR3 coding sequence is TGTGCCAGCAGCTCGACAGGGGTGGGGTCCTACGAGCAGTACTTC.

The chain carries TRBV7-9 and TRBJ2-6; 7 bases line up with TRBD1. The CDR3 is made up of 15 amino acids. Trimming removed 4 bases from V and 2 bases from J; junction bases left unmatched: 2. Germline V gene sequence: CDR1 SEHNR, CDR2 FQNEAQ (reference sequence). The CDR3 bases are TGTGCCAGCAGCTCAGACAGGGCTGGGGCCAACGTCCTGACTTTC. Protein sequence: CASSSDRAGANVLTF.

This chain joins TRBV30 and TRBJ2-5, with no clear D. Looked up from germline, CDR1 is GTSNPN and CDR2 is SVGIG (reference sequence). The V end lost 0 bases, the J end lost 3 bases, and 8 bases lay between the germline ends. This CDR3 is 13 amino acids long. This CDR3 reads CAWSVRLKETQYF. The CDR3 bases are TGTGCCTGGAGTGTCAGGCTAAAAGAGACCCAGTACTTC.

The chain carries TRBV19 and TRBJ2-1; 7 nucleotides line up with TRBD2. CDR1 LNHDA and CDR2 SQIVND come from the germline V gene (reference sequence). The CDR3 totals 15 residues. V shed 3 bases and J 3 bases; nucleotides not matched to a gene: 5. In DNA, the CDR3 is TGTGCCAGTAGTATCCTAGCGGAGATCTACAATGAGCAGTTCTTC. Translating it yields CASSILAEIYNEQFF.

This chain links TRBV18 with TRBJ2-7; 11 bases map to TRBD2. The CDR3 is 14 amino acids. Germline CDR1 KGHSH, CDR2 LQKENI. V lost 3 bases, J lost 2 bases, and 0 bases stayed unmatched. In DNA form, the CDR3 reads TGTGCCAGCTCACCTAGCGGGAGGGCCTACGAGCAGTACTTC. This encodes CASSPSGRAYEQYF.

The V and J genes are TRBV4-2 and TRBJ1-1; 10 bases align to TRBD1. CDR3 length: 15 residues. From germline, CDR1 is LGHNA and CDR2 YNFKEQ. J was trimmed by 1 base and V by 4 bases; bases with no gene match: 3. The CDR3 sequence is CASSPGDRGNTEAFF. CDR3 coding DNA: TGTGCCAGCAGCCCGGGGGACAGGGGGAACACTGAAGCTTTCTTT.

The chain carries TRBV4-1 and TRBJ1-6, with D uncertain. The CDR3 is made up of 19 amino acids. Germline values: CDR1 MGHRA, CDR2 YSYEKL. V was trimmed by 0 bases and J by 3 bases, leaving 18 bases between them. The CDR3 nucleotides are TGCGCCAGCAGCCAAGATTCGGGCAGCTTAGGACTCTATAATTCACCCCTCCACTTT. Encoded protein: CASSQDSGSLGLYNSPLHF.

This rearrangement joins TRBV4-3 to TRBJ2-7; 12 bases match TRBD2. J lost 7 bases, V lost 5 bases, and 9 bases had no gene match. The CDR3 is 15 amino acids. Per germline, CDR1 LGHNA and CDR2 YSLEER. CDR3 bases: TGCGCCAGCAGCACCCGACTAGCGGGAGATAGGGAGCAGTACTTC. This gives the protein CASSTRLAGDREQYF.

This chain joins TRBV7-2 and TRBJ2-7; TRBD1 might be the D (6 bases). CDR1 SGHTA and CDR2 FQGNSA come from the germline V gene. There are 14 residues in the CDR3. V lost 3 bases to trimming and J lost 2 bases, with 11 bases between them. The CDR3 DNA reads TGTGCCAGCAGCTTGGATCAGGGGACCTACGAGCAGTACTTC. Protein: CASSLDQGTYEQYF. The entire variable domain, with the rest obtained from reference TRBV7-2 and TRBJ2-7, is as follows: GAGVSQSPSNKVTEKGKDVELRCDPISGHTALYWYRQSLGQGLEFLIYFQGNSAPDKSGLPSDRFSAERTGGSVSTLTIQRTQQEDSAVYLCASSLDQGTYEQYFGPGTRLTVT.